The 9 T cell receptor beta chains in this list originate from one sample, sequenced in a study of cytomegalovirus exposure and HLA in healthy donors. PCR employed 60 Vbeta and 13 Jbeta primers. This table comes from immunoSEQ multiplex PCR, and its TCRdb copy is limited to in-frame clones, with some not included. The repertoire includes roughly 150,000 clones, 65% to 80% of them detected once, and 3% to 3.5% sits in the top ten. Sequencing was performed on PBMCs. These TCRs come from a male donor in good health and CMV-seronegative.

This chain links TRBV19 with TRBJ2-7, with no clear D. The CDR3 length is 15 residues. V was shortened by 5 bases and J by 2 bases, with 16 bases between the two germline ends. Looked up from germline, CDR1 is LNHDA and CDR2 is SQIVND (reference sequence). CDR3 coding DNA: TGTGCCAGTAGTTATACAGTCCATTCGACCTACGAGCAGTACTTC. Its protein product is CASSYTVHSTYEQYF. Complete variable domain (other parts from reference TRBV19 and TRBJ2-7): DGGITQSPKYLFRKEGQNVTLSCEQNLNHDAMYWYRQDPGQGLRLIYYSQIVNDFQKGDIAEGYSVSREKKESFPLTVTSAQKNPTAFYLCASSYTVHSTYEQYFGPGTRLTVT.

The chain is built from TRBV27 and TRBJ1-1, with D possibly being TRBD1 (6 bases). The CDR3 runs to 14 residues. V was shortened by 2 bases and J by 7 bases, with 14 bases between the two germline ends. CDR1 is MNHEY and CDR2 is SMNVEV in the germline V gene (reference sequence). As DNA, the CDR3 is TGTGCCAGCAGTTTAACAGGGACTATGAATGAAGCTTTCTTT. Translation gives CASSLTGTMNEAFF.

The chain carries TRBV7-6 and TRBJ2-7, with TRBD1 identical over 7 bases. The V and J ends lost 2 bases and 6 bases, in that order; junction bases with no gene match: 4. Germline V lookup: CDR1 SGHVS, CDR2 FNYEAQ. The CDR3 sequence is 13 residues long. The CDR3 sequence is CASSLLRGREQYF. CDR3 sequence (DNA): TGTGCCAGCAGCTTATTAAGGGGGCGCGAGCAGTACTTC.

The chain couples TRBV5-1 to TRBJ1-2; TRBD1 might be the D (5 bases). This CDR3 has 13 amino acids. Trimming took 1 base from V and 1 from J, leaving 5 bases between them. CDR1 and CDR2 from the germline V gene are SGHRS and YFSETQ. DNA of the CDR3: TGCGCCAGCAGCTTGCAGGGTAACTATGGCTACACCTTC. As protein: CASSLQGNYGYTF.

The chain combines TRBV28 with TRBJ1-1; 8 positions match TRBD1. The V and J ends lost 2 bases and 6 bases, in that order; junction bases with no gene match: 8. This CDR3 has 15 residues. Germline V gives CDR1 MDHEN, CDR2 SYDVKM. DNA of the CDR3: TGTGCCAGCAGTTTAGGGAGACAGGGGAGTTCTGAAGCTTTCTTT. It specifies CASSLGRQGSSEAFF.

The chain carries TRBV9 and TRBJ2-2, with D possibly matching TRBD1 (6 bases). Germline V lookup: CDR1 SGDLS, CDR2 YYNGEE. CDR3 length: 14 residues. The V gene lost 3 bases and the J gene lost 4 bases, with 10 bases spanning the gap. The CDR3 sequence is CASSATGITGELFF. Here the CDR3 DNA reads TGTGCCAGCAGCGCCACAGGGATCACCGGGGAGCTGTTTTTT.

The J gene is TRBJ1-5, the V gene TRBV30; a weak D match, TRBD1 (5 bases). This CDR3 is 18 amino acids long. Germline V gene data show CDR1 as GTSNPN and CDR2 as SVGIG (reference sequence). The germline V and J ends were trimmed by 1 base and 0 bases, with 19 bases remaining between them. CDR3 residues: CAWSDRLYGYYSNQPQHF. Here the CDR3 DNA reads TGTGCCTGGAGTGACAGGCTCTATGGATACTATAGCAATCAGCCCCAGCATTTT. The whole variable domain, filled in from reference TRBV30 and TRBJ1-5, reads SQTIHQWPATLVQPVGSPLSLECTVEGTSNPNLYWYRQAAGRGLQLLFYSVGIGQISSEVPQNLSASRPQDRQFILSSKKLLLSDSGFYLCAWSDRLYGYYSNQPQHFGDGTRLSIL.

This clone has more than one count but fewer than ten. The chain uses TRBV6-5 and TRBJ2-7; 7 bases are a match to TRBD1. There are 15 residues in the CDR3. Germline CDR1 is MNHEY and CDR2 is SVGAGI. With 0 bases clipped from V and 2 bases from J, the junction kept 4 bases outside the gene matches. CDR3 region: CASSYSGDSTYEQYF. As DNA, the CDR3 is TGTGCCAGCAGTTACTCGGGGGACAGCACCTACGAGCAGTACTTC.

The rearrangement uses TRBV29-1 and TRBJ2-3, with D unresolved. The V gene lost 4 bases and the J gene lost 2 bases, with 13 bases spanning the gap. This CDR3 comprises 14 residues. Per germline, CDR1 SQVTM and CDR2 ANQGSEA. The CDR3 sequence: CSVGTDIVTDTQYF. The CDR3 coding sequence is TGCAGCGTTGGAACAGACATAGTCACAGATACGCAGTATTTT.